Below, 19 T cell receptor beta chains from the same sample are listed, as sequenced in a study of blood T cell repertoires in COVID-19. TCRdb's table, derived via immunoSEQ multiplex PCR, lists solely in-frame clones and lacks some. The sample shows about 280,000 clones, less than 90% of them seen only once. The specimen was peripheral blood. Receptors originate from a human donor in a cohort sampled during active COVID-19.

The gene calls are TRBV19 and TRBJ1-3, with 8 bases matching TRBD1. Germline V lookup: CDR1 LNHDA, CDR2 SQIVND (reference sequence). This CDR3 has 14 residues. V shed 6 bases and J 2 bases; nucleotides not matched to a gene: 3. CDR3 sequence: CASSQGAAGNTIYF. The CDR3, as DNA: TGTGCCAGTAGCCAGGGGGCGGCTGGAAACACCATATATTTT.

This chain's CDR3 is CASSSGGLYTGELFF. In nucleotides, the CDR3 is TGTGCCAGCAGCTCCGGGGGTTTATACACCGGGGAGCTGTTTTTT. The J gene is TRBJ2-2, the V gene TRBV7-8, with TRBD2 as a possible D gene (6 bases). CDR3 length equals 15 residues. V was shortened by 4 bases and J by 3 bases, with 12 bases between the two germline ends. Per the germline V gene, CDR1 is SGHVS and CDR2 is FQNEAQ.

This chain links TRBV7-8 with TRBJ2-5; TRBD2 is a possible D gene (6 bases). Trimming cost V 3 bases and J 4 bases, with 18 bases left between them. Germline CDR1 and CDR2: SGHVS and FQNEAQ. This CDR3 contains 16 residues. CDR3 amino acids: CASSFDGSWRVETQYF. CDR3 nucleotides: TGTGCCAGCAGCTTTGACGGGAGTTGGAGGGTAGAGACCCAGTACTTC.

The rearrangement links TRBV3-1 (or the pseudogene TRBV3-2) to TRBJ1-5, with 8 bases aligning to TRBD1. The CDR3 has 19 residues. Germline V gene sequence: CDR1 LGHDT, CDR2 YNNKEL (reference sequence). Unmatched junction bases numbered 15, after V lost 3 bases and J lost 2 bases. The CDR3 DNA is TGTGCCAGCAGCCACCATGACAGGGGCGACGACCGGGGCAATCAGCCCCAGCATTTT. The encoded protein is CASSHHDRGDDRGNQPQHF.

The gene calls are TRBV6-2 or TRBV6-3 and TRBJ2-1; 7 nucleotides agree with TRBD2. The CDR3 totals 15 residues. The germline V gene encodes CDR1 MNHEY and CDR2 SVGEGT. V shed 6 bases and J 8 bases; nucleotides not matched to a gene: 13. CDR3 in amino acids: CASSPGGGGPYEQFF. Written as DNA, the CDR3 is TGTGCCAGCAGCCCTGGGGGGGGAGGGCCCTATGAGCAGTTCTTC.

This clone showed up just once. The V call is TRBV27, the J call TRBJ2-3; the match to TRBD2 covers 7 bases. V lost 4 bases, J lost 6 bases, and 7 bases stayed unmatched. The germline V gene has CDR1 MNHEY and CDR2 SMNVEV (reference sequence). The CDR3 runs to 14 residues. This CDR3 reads CASSYGGTPDTQYF. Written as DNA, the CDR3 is TGTGCCAGCAGTTACGGGGGGACGCCGGATACGCAGTATTTT.

CDR3 DNA: TGTGCCAGCAGACAGGATAGCTCCTACGAGCAGTACTTC. Residues: CASRQDSSYEQYF. V is TRBV12-3 or TRBV12-4 and J is TRBJ2-7; possibly TRBD1 for D (5 bases). This CDR3 is built from 13 residues. Trimming shortened V by 6 bases and J by 0 bases, and 9 bases separated the two germline ends.

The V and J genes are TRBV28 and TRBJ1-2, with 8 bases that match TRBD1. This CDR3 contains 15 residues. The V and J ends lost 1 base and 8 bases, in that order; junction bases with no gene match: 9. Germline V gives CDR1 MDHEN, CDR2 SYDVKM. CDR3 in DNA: TGTGCCAGCAGTTTATTTGTCGGGACAGGAGGGGGCTACACCTTC. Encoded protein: CASSLFVGTGGGYTF.

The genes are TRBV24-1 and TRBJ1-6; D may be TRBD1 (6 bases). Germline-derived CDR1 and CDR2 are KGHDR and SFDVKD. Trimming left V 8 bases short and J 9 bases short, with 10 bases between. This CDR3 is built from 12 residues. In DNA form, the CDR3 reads TGTGCCACCAAGGACAGATTTTCACCCCTCCACTTT. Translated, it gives CATKDRFSPLHF.

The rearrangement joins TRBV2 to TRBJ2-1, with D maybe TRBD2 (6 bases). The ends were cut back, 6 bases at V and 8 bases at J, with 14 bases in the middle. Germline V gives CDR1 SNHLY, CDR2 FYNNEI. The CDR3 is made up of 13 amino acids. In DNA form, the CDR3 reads TGTGCCAGCAGAGGGACTGTAGGGTATGAGCAGTTCTTC. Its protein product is CASRGTVGYEQFF.

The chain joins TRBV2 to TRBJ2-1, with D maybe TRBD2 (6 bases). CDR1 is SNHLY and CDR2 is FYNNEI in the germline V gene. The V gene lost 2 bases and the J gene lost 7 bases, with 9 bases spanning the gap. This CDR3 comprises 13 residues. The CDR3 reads CASSERGLNEQFF. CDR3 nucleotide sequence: TGTGCCAGCAGTGAAAGGGGACTGAATGAGCAGTTCTTC.

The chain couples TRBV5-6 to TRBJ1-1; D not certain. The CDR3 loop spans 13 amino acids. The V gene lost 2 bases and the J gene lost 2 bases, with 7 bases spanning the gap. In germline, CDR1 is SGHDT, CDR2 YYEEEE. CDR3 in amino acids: CASSLHLNTEAFF. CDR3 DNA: TGTGCCAGCAGCTTACACCTTAACACTGAAGCTTTCTTT.

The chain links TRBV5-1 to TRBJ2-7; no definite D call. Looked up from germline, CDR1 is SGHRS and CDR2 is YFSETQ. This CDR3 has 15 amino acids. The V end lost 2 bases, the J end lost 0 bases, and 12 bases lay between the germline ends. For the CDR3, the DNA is TGCGCCAGCAGCTTCGCTCCCAGCGTCTCCTACGAGCAGTACTTC. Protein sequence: CASSFAPSVSYEQYF. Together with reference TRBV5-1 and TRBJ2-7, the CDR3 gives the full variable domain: KAGVTQTPRYLIKTRGQQVTLSCSPISGHRSVSWYQQTPGQGLQFLFEYFSETQRNKGNFPGRFSGRQFSNSRSEMNVSTLELGDSALYLCASSFAPSVSYEQYFGPGTRLTVT.

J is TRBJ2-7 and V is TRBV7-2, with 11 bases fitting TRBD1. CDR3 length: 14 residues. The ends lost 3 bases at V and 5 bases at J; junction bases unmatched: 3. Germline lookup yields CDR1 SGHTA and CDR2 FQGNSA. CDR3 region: CASSLWDRGNEQYF. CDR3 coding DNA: TGTGCCAGCAGCTTGTGGGACAGGGGGAACGAGCAGTACTTC. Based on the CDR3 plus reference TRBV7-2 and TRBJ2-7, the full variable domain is GAGVSQSPSNKVTEKGKDVELRCDPISGHTALYWYRQSLGQGLEFLIYFQGNSAPDKSGLPSDRFSAERTGGSVSTLTIQRTQQEDSAVYLCASSLWDRGNEQYFGPGTRLTVT.

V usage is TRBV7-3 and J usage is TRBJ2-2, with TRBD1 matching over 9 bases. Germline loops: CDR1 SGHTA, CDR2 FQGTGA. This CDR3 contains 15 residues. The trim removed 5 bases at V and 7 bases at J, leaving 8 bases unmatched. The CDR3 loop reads CASSRTGEGIGELFF. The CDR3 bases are TGTGCCAGCAGCAGGACAGGGGAAGGAATCGGGGAGCTGTTTTTT.

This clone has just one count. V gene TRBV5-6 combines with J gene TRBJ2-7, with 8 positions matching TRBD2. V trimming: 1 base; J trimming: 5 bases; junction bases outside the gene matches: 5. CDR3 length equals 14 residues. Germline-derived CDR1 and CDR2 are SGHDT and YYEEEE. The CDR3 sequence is CASSLSGSLNEQYF. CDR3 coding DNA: TGTGCCAGCAGCTTGAGCGGGAGTCTAAACGAGCAGTACTTC. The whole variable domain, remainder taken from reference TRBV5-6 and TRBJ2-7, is DAGVTQSPTHLIKTRGQQVTLRCSPKSGHDTVSWYQQALGQGPQFIFQYYEEEERQRGNFPDRFSGHQFPNYSSELNVNALLLGDSALYLCASSLSGSLNEQYFGPGTRLTVT.

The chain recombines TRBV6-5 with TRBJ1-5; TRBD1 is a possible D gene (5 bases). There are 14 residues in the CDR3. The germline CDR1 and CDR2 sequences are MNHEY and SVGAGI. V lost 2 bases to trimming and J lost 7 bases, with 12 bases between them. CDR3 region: CASSYGGASQPQHF. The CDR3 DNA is TGTGCCAGCAGTTACGGCGGGGCGAGCCAGCCCCAGCATTTT.

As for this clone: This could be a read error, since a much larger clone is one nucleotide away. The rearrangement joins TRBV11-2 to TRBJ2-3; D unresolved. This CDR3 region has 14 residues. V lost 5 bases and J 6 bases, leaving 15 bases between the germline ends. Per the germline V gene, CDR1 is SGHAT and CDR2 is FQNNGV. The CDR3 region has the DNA TGTGCCAGCAGCCTCGCGAAGCTATCGGATACGCAGTATTTT. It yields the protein CASSLAKLSDTQYF.

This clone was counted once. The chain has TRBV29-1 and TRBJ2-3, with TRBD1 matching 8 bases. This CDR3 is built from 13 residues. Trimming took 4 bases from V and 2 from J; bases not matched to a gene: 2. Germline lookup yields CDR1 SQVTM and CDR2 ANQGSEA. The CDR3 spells CSVATGATDTQYF. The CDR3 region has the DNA TGCAGCGTTGCGACAGGGGCCACAGATACGCAGTATTTT.